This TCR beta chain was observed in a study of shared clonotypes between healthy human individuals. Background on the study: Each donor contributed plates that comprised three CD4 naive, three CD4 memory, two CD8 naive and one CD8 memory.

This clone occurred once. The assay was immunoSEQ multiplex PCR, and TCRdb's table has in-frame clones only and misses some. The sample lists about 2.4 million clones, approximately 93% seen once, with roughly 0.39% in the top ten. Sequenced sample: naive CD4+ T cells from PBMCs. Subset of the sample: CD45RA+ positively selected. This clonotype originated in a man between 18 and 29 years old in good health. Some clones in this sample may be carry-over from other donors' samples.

The CDR3 is CASSLGPGSAGELFF. Written as DNA, the CDR3 is TGTGCCAGCAGCTTGGGACCGGGCTCGGCCGGGGAGCTGTTTTTT. The chain combines TRBV5-6 with TRBJ2-2; no clear D. The CDR3 spans 15 residues. Trimming stripped 0 bases from V and 6 bases from J, with 12 bases between. The V gene's germline CDR1 is SGHDT and CDR2 YYEEEE.